These 20 T cell receptor beta chains were sequenced from one sample in a study of OX40 agonist ivuxolimab in advanced cancers. Libraries were prepared by immunoSEQ multiplex PCR; TCRdb keeps only in-frame clonotypes and omits some of them. The sample shows tens of thousands of clones, around 85% of them seen only once. The specimen comprised CD4+ or CD8+ T cells sorted from blood, sampled in a trial of the OX40 agonist ivuxolimab. These receptors originate from an adult with an advanced solid tumor such as melanoma, head and neck, liver or kidney cancer.

This clone occurred a few times. The rearrangement joins TRBV5-1 to TRBJ2-7; 7 nucleotides line up with TRBD2. Germline lookup yields CDR1 SGHRS and CDR2 YFSETQ. The J segment lost 3 bases and the V segment lost 0 bases, leaving 12 bases of the junction unmatched. There are 17 residues in the CDR3. CDR3: CASSLVDLGGTRYEQYF. The DNA for the CDR3 is TGCGCCAGCAGCTTGGTAGACCTGGGAGGGACGCGCTACGAGCAGTACTTC.

The J gene is TRBJ2-2, the V gene TRBV25-1; D is perhaps TRBD2 (5 bases). This CDR3 has 14 residues. V was trimmed by 2 bases and J by 7 bases, leaving 11 bases between them. In germline, CDR1 is MGHDK, CDR2 SYGVNS. This chain's CDR3 is CASSEENGIGELFF. In nucleotides, the CDR3 is TGTGCCAGCAGTGAAGAAAACGGGATCGGGGAGCTGTTTTTT.

This chain links TRBV7-9 with TRBJ2-7; no clear D gene. The germline gives CDR1 SEHNR, CDR2 FQNEAQ (reference sequence). V lost 5 bases, J lost 0 bases, and 8 bases lay in between. The CDR3 spans 13 residues. CDR3 nucleotide sequence: TGTGCCAGCAGCCCCCCCCTCTCCTACGAGCAGTACTTC. Its protein is CASSPPLSYEQYF.

This rearrangement joins TRBV28 to TRBJ1-2; 8 nucleotides line up with TRBD1. J lost 3 bases, V lost 9 bases, and 12 bases had no gene match. Germline V CDR1 and CDR2: MDHEN, SYDVKM. The CDR3 has 15 residues. The CDR3 DNA follows: TGTGCCAGTTTTGTCTCGACAGGGGCCGACTATGGCTACACCTTC. Amino acid sequence: CASFVSTGADYGYTF.

The V gene is TRBV9, the J gene TRBJ2-7; 7 bases are a match to TRBD2. The V gene's germline CDR1 is SGDLS and CDR2 YYNGEE. The CDR3 consists of 12 residues. The V and J ends lost 3 bases and 12 bases, in that order; junction bases with no gene match: 9. CDR3 amino acids: CASSAPGRGTYF. For the CDR3, the DNA is TGTGCCAGCAGCGCCCCGGGGCGGGGGACGTACTTC.

In its sample, this clone was seen once. CDR3 in amino acids: CASSPGPQETQYF. CDR3 DNA: TGTGCCAGCAGTCCTGGACCCCAAGAGACCCAGTACTTC. This chain uses TRBV28 with TRBJ2-5; D uncertain. The CDR3 spans 13 residues. Germline CDR1 is MDHEN and CDR2 is SYDVKM. V lost 5 bases and J 1 base, leaving 8 bases between the germline ends.

This clone was observed a handful of times. The rearrangement links TRBV7-3 to TRBJ2-1; D possibly corresponds to TRBD2 (6 bases). The V end lost 1 base, the J end lost 4 bases, and 11 bases lay between the germline ends. The CDR3 sequence is 15 residues long. Germline assignment: CDR1 SGHTA and CDR2 FQGTGA. The CDR3 nucleotides read TGTGCCAGCAGCTTAATGGGGAGGATATACAATGAGCAGTTCTTC. Its protein is CASSLMGRIYNEQFF.

V usage is TRBV21-1 and J usage is TRBJ1-5. TRBV21-1 is assigned pseudogene status. The CDR3 loop spans 15 amino acids. In nucleotides, the CDR3 is TGTGCCAGCAGCAAAGATCGGGGGGGCTGTCAGCCCCAGCATTTT. Residues: CASSKDRGGCQPQHF.

V gene TRBV7-6 combines with J gene TRBJ2-3; 9 nucleotides align to TRBD2. V shed 4 bases, J shed 3 bases, and the junction held 5 bases outside the gene matches. From germline, CDR1 is SGHVS and CDR2 FNYEAQ. The CDR3 contains 15 residues. The CDR3 sequence: CASSSLAGTTDTQYF. CDR3 sequence (DNA): TGTGCCAGCAGCTCCCTAGCGGGAACGACAGATACGCAGTATTTT. The whole variable domain, filled in from reference TRBV7-6 and TRBJ2-3, reads GAGVSQSPRYKVTKRGQDVALRCDPISGHVSLYWYRQALGQGPEFLTYFNYEAQQDKSGLPNDRFSAERPEGSISTLTIQRTEQRDSAMYRCASSSLAGTTDTQYFGPGTRLTVL.

This clone has a single count. CDR3 sequence: CASSVGVTGAETQYF. The CDR3 DNA reads TGTGCCAGCAGCGTAGGGGTGACAGGGGCAGAGACCCAGTACTTC. The chain is built from TRBV9 and TRBJ2-5, with 8 bases identical to TRBD1. V lost 0 bases to trimming and J lost 4 bases; unmatched junction nucleotides: 5. From germline, CDR1 is SGDLS and CDR2 YYNGEE. The CDR3 length is 15 residues.

This clone was seen just once. This rearrangement joins TRBV19 to TRBJ1-6; D unresolved. V gave up 5 bases and J gave up 10 bases, with 15 bases separating them. The CDR3 consists of 14 residues. Germline V lookup: CDR1 LNHDA, CDR2 SQIVND (reference sequence). CDR3 nucleotide sequence: TGTGCCAGTAGTGCGGCCCCTGGAGGCTCACCCCTCCACTTT. Its translation: CASSAAPGGSPLHF.

The chain combines TRBV11-2 with TRBJ2-3; maybe TRBD1 (6 bases). This CDR3 is 17 amino acids long. Trimming left V 1 base short and J 0 bases short, with 14 bases between. Germline loops: CDR1 SGHAT, CDR2 FQNNGV. Written as DNA, the CDR3 is TGTGCCAGCAGCTTAGGAGGACAGTCTTCTAGCACAGATACGCAGTATTTT. Its translation: CASSLGGQSSSTDTQYF.

V usage is TRBV10-3 and J usage is TRBJ2-1; 16 bases are shared with TRBD2. The CDR3 extends over 14 amino acids. Germline V gene lookup returns CDR1 ENHRY and CDR2 SYGVKD. V trimming: 7 bases; J trimming: 10 bases; junction bases outside the gene matches: 4. DNA for the CDR3: TGTGCCATCATGGGGACTAGCGGGAGGGACGAGCAGTTCTTC. Its protein is CAIMGTSGRDEQFF.

This chain links TRBV4-3 with TRBJ2-3; TRBD2 agrees at 7 bases. In germline, CDR1 is LGHNA, CDR2 YSLEER. The ends lost 0 bases at V and 0 bases at J; junction bases unmatched: 6. The CDR3 contains 17 residues. CDR3 sequence reads: CASSQDLGGFSTDTQYF. CDR3 nucleotide sequence: TGCGCCAGCAGCCAAGATCTGGGGGGGTTTAGCACAGATACGCAGTATTTT.

A word on this clone: An end of the junction does not agree with germline; a read error may underlie this. The chain has TRBV7-7 and TRBJ2-2, with unresolved D. Germline CDR1 SSHAT, CDR2 FNYEAQ (reference sequence). The CDR3 sequence is 13 residues long. CDR3: CASSLARAGELFF. The CDR3 DNA follows: TGTGCTAGCAGCTTAGCTAGGGCCGGGGAGCTGTTTTTT.

The chain recombines TRBV6-5 with TRBJ1-4; TRBD1 aligns across 9 bases. The germline V gene encodes CDR1 MNHEY and CDR2 SVGAGI. The CDR3 runs to 16 residues. The V segment lost 4 bases and the J segment 7 bases; nucleotides outside the gene matches: 10. In nucleotides, the CDR3 is TGTGCCAGCAGTTGGGACAGGGCGGCGAGTACTGAAAAACTGTTTTTT. This encodes CASSWDRAASTEKLFF.

The genes are TRBV28 and TRBJ1-5; TRBD1 is a possible D gene (6 bases). The CDR3 sequence is 13 residues long. Germline CDR1 and CDR2: MDHEN and SYDVKM. V dropped 4 bases and J dropped 4 bases, with 8 bases sitting between them. The CDR3 protein is CASSWTVNQPQHF. CDR3 coding DNA: TGTGCCAGCAGTTGGACAGTAAATCAGCCCCAGCATTTT. Full variable domain (remainder filled in from reference TRBV28 and TRBJ1-5): DVKVTQSSRYLVKRTGEKVFLECVQDMDHENMFWYRQDPGLGLRLIYFSYDVKMKEKGDIPEGYSVSREKKERFSLILESASTNQTSMYLCASSWTVNQPQHFGDGTRLSIL.

This sequence joins TRBV7-8 and TRBJ1-1; TRBD1 agrees at 9 bases. Germline loops: CDR1 SGHVS, CDR2 FQNEAQ. J was trimmed by 6 bases and V by 8 bases; bases with no gene match: 7. The CDR3 covers 13 residues. CDR3 sequence (DNA): TGTGCCAGCCAGACACAGGGGGCCCCTGAAGCTTTCTTT. Translating it yields CASQTQGAPEAFF.

V and J are TRBV14 and TRBJ2-1; the D gene is possibly TRBD1 (6 bases). Trimming removed 7 bases from V and 2 bases from J, with 18 bases in between. There are 16 residues in the CDR3. The germline CDR1 and CDR2 sequences are SGHDN and FVKESK. The CDR3 DNA follows: TGTGCCAGCACCTCAAAGGGAGACAGGCCCTACAATGAGCAGTTCTTC. Translating gives CASTSKGDRPYNEQFF.

This chain connects TRBV6-5 to TRBJ1-2, with no clear D. The CDR3 has 12 residues. Trimming took off 6 bases at V and 1 base at J, with 6 bases between the two ends. Germline lookup yields CDR1 MNHEY and CDR2 SVGAGI. The CDR3 DNA is TGTGCCAGCAGGAGGATTAACTATGGCTACACCTTC. Its protein product is CASRRINYGYTF.